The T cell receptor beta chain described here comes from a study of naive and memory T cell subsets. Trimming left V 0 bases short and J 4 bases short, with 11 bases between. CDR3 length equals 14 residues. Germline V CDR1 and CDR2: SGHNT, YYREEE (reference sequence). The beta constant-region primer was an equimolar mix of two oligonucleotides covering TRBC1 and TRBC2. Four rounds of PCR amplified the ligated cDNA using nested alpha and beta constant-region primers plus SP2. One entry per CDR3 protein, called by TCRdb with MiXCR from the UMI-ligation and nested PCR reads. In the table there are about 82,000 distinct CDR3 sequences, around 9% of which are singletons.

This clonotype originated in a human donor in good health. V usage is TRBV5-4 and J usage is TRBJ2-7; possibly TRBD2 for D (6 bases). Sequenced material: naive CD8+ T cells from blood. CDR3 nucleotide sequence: TGTGCCAGCAGCTTGGTAGGGACTGGATACGAGCAGTACTTC. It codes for CASSLVGTGYEQYF.